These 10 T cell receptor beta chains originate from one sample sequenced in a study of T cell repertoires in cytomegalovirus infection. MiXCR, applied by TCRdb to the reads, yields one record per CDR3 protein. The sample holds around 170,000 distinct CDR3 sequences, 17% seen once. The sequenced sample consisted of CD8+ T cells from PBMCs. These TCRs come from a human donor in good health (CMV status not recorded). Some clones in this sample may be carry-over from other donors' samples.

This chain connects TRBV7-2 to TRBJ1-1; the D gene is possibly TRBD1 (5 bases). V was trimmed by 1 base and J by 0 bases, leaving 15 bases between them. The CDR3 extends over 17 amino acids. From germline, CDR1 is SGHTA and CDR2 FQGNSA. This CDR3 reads CASSLGFGGRMNTEAFF. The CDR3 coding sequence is TGTGCCAGCAGCTTAGGGTTTGGGGGAAGGATGAACACTGAAGCTTTCTTT.

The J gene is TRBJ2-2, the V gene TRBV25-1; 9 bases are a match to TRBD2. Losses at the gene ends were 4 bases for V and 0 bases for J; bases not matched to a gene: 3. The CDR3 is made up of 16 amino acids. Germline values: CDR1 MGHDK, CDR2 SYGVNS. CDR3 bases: TGTGCCAGCAGTGGAGCTAGCGGGGCGAACACCGGGGAGCTGTTTTTT. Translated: CASSGASGANTGELFF.

CDR3 amino acids: CASSLLGQGSALHF. In nucleotides, the CDR3 is TGTGCCAGCAGCTTACTGGGACAGGGGTCAGCCCTCCACTTT. The chain recombines TRBV7-2 with TRBJ1-6; 10 bases line up with TRBD1. This CDR3 comprises 14 residues. Per germline, CDR1 SGHTA and CDR2 FQGNSA. V lost 2 bases, J lost 14 bases, and 6 bases stayed unmatched.

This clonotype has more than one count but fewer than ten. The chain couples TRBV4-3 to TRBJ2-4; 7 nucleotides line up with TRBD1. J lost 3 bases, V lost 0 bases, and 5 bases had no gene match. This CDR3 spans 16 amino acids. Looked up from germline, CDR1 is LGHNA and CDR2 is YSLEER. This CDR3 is CASSQDLTGVKNIQYF. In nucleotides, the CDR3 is TGCGCCAGCAGCCAAGATTTAACAGGGGTCAAAAACATTCAGTACTTC.

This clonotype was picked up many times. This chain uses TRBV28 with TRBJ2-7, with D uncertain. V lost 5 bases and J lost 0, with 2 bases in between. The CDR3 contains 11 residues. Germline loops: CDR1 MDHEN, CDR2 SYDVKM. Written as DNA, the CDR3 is TGTGCCAGCAGTCGCTCCTACGAGCAGTACTTC. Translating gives CASSRSYEQYF.

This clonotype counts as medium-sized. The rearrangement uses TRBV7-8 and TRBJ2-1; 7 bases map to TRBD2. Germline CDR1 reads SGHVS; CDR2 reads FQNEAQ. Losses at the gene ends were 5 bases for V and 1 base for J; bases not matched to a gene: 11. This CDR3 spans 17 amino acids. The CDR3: CASSNLGSGESYNEQFF. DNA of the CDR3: TGTGCCAGCAGCAATTTAGGGAGCGGGGAATCCTACAATGAGCAGTTCTTC.

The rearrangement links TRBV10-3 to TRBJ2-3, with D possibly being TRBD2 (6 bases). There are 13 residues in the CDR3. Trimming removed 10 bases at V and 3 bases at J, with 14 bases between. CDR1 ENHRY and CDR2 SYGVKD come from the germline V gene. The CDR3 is CATTGTGTDTQYF. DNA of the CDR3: TGTGCCACGACCGGGACTGGTACAGATACGCAGTATTTT.

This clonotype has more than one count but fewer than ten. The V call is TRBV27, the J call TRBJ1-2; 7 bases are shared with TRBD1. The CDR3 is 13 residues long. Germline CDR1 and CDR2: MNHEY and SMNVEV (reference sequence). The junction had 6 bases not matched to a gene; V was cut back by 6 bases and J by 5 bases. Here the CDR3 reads CASRNRGRYGYTF. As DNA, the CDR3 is TGTGCCAGCAGGAACAGGGGAAGATATGGCTACACCTTC.

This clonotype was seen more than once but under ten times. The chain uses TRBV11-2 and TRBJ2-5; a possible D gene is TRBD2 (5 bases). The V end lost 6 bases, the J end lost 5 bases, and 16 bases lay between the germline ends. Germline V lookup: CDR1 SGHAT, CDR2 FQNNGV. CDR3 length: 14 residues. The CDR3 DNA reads TGTGCCAGCAGTGGCGAACCCCGGAGGGAGACCCAGTACTTC. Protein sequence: CASSGEPRRETQYF.

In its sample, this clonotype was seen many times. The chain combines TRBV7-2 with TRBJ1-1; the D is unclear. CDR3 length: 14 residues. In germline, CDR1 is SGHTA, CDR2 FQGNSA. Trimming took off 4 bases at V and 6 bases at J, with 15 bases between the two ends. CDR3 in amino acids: CASSSRTLLPEAFF. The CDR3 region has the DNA TGTGCCAGCAGCTCCCGAACCCTGTTACCTGAAGCTTTCTTT.